The 15 T cell receptor beta chains in this list originate from one sample, sequenced in a study of blood T cell repertoires in COVID-19. Only in-frame clones appear in the TCRdb table, and some are missing; sequencing was by immunoSEQ multiplex PCR. Of a few hundred thousand clones listed, roughly 91% are singletons. Sequenced: PBMCs or T cells enriched from blood (not recorded which). Every receptor here comes from a woman aged 50 to 60 who had been exposed to COVID-19.

The chain carries TRBV3-1 (or the pseudogene TRBV3-2) and TRBJ2-5, with 10 bases that match TRBD1. This CDR3 region has 16 residues. The trim removed 0 bases at V and 1 base at J, leaving 2 bases unmatched. Germline CDR1 LGHDT, CDR2 YNNKEL (reference sequence). The CDR3 sequence is CASSQDRTGGQETQYF. The CDR3 DNA reads as TGTGCCAGCAGCCAAGACCGGACAGGGGGCCAAGAGACCCAGTACTTC.

The rearrangement uses TRBV4-1 and TRBJ2-2; weak D call: TRBD2 (7 bases). V was trimmed by 6 bases and J by 3 bases, leaving 23 bases between them. The germline gives CDR1 MGHRA, CDR2 YSYEKL. The CDR3 sequence is 18 residues long. CDR3 loop: CASRNVGGGRWDTGELFF. CDR3 nucleotide sequence: TGCGCCAGCAGAAACGTGGGGGGGGGCCGTTGGGACACCGGGGAGCTGTTTTTT.

Only a few counts were recorded for this clone. The gene calls are TRBV7-9 and TRBJ2-5; 7 bases match TRBD1. After removal of 0 bases from V and 0 bases from J, the junction contained 7 bases not matched to a gene. The germline V gene has CDR1 SEHNR and CDR2 FQNEAQ (reference sequence). This CDR3 region has 17 residues. The CDR3 reads CASSLAGLGQNQETQYF. The DNA of the CDR3 is TGTGCCAGCAGCTTAGCGGGGTTGGGACAGAACCAAGAGACCCAGTACTTC.

The chain joins TRBV7-9 to TRBJ1-5; 7 bases are shared with TRBD1. CDR1 SEHNR and CDR2 FQNEAQ come from the germline V gene (reference sequence). The trim removed 4 bases at V and 6 bases at J, leaving 6 bases unmatched. The length of the CDR3 is 14 residues. The DNA for the CDR3 is TGTGCCAGCAGCTCGACAGGGACGGGTCAGCCCCAGCATTTT. Encoded protein: CASSSTGTGQPQHF. Full variable domain (missing parts from reference TRBV7-9 and TRBJ1-5): DTGVSQNPRHKITKRGQNVTFRCDPISEHNRLYWYRQTLGQGPEFLTYFQNEAQLEKSRLLSDRFSAERPKGSFSTLEIQRTEQGDSAMYLCASSSTGTGQPQHFGDGTRLSIL.

V and J are TRBV30 and TRBJ2-3, with D uncertain. CDR1 is GTSNPN, CDR2 SVGIG, per germline (reference sequence). V was shortened by 3 bases and J by 2 bases, with 15 bases between the two germline ends. The CDR3 has 15 amino acids. DNA of the CDR3: TGTGCCTGGAGCCTATCGACTTTAGCCACAGATACGCAGTATTTT. Its protein is CAWSLSTLATDTQYF. Variable domain in full (rest from reference TRBV30 and TRBJ2-3): SQTIHQWPATLVQPVGSPLSLECTVEGTSNPNLYWYRQAAGRGLQLLFYSVGIGQISSEVPQNLSASRPQDRQFILSSKKLLLSDSGFYLCAWSLSTLATDTQYFGPGTRLTVL.

V is TRBV6-4 and J is TRBJ1-1, with D possibly matching TRBD1 (6 bases). The CDR3 extends over 14 amino acids. From germline, CDR1 is MRHNA and CDR2 SNTAGT. V was pared by 8 bases and J by 4 bases, with 17 bases between. For the CDR3, the DNA is TGTGCCAGCGCCAGTTCTGGCAGGGGCACTGAAGCTTTCTTT. It is translated as CASASSGRGTEAFF.

The chain combines TRBV5-6 with TRBJ2-5; tentatively, D is TRBD2 (6 bases). Trimming cost V 4 bases and J 0 bases, with 13 bases left between them. Germline CDR1 SGHDT, CDR2 YYEEEE. The length of the CDR3 is 15 residues. CDR3 amino acids: CASSNSRGNQETQYF. In DNA form, the CDR3 reads TGTGCCAGCAGCAACTCCCGGGGGAACCAAGAGACCCAGTACTTC.

The genes are TRBV4-2 and TRBJ2-1, with TRBD1 identical over 8 bases. After removal of 4 bases from V and 1 base from J, the junction contained 3 bases not matched to a gene. This CDR3 is 15 amino acids long. In germline, CDR1 is LGHNA, CDR2 YNFKEQ. The CDR3: CASSLTGGSYNEQFF. The CDR3 nucleotides are TGTGCCAGCAGCCTAACAGGGGGATCCTACAATGAGCAGTTCTTC.

The chain combines TRBV3-1 (or the pseudogene TRBV3-2) with TRBJ2-2; TRBD2 aligns across 10 bases. Germline V gives CDR1 LGHDT, CDR2 YNNKEL (reference sequence). Trimming took 4 bases from V and 6 from J; bases not matched to a gene: 5. This CDR3 region has 15 residues. The CDR3 loop is CASSPAAGGPGELFF. In nucleotides, the CDR3 is TGTGCCAGCAGCCCGGCAGCGGGGGGGCCCGGGGAGCTGTTTTTT.

The rearrangement joins TRBV25-1 to TRBJ2-5; weak D call: TRBD2 (5 bases). V lost 1 base and J lost 4, with 16 bases in between. The V gene's germline CDR1 is MGHDK and CDR2 SYGVNS. The CDR3 spans 16 residues. The DNA of the CDR3 is TGTGCCAGCAGTGAATTGACCCCCGGGGTGGGAGAGACCCAGTACTTC. Its translation is CASSELTPGVGETQYF.

About this clone: The same CDR3 arises from other DNA sequences in this sample as well. J is TRBJ1-2 and V is TRBV5-1; D is unresolved. The germline V and J ends were trimmed by 0 bases and 0 bases, with 6 bases remaining between them. Germline CDR1 and CDR2: SGHRS and YFSETQ. The CDR3 length is 14 residues. The CDR3 is CASSLAEANYGYTF. In nucleotides, the CDR3 is TGCGCCAGCAGCTTGGCAGAAGCTAACTATGGCTACACCTTC.

The chain links TRBV19 to TRBJ1-2, with 10 bases lining up with TRBD1. With V trimmed by 2 bases and J by 8 bases, 11 bases remained unmatched. The CDR3 totals 16 residues. Germline CDR1 LNHDA, CDR2 SQIVND (reference sequence). CDR3 residues: CASSIQRTGGTRGYTF. CDR3 DNA sequence: TGTGCCAGTAGTATACAGAGGACAGGGGGGACTCGCGGCTACACCTTC.

V is TRBV5-4 and J is TRBJ2-3; maybe TRBD2 (5 bases). V lost 5 bases and J 1 base, leaving 17 bases between the germline ends. CDR1 is SGHNT and CDR2 is YYREEE in the germline V gene (reference sequence). There are 16 residues in the CDR3. The CDR3 DNA reads TGTGCCAGCAGTCCGGGAACAAATAGGGGCACAGATACGCAGTATTTT. Protein product: CASSPGTNRGTDTQYF.

The chain is built from TRBV5-1 and TRBJ2-3, with TRBD2 matching over 11 bases. This CDR3 is 19 amino acids long. The J segment lost 5 bases and the V segment lost 4 bases, leaving 18 bases of the junction unmatched. The V gene's germline CDR1 is SGHRS and CDR2 YFSETQ. The CDR3 bases are TGCGCCAGCAGCACGGGGGCCGGGACTAGCGGTTTCCGGGGAGATACGCAGTATTTT. This sequence encodes CASSTGAGTSGFRGDTQYF.

This sequence joins TRBV28 and TRBJ1-1; D perhaps matches TRBD1 (5 bases). V was shortened by 3 bases and J by 5 bases, with 16 bases between the two germline ends. The V gene's germline CDR1 is MDHEN and CDR2 SYDVKM. This CDR3 contains 15 residues. CDR3 in amino acids: CASSLVSGVVTEAFF. The DNA of the CDR3 is TGTGCCAGCAGTTTGGTATCGGGGGTTGTTACTGAAGCTTTCTTT.